Presented here are 30 T cell receptor beta chains from one specimen sequenced in a study of control samples from healthy donors and cancer patients. TCRdb keeps only in-frame clones here, not all; method: immunoSEQ multiplex PCR. The repertoire consists of 100,000 to 150,000 clones, with 85% to 90% occurring once and the leading ten covering over 6.5%. Sample: PBMCs. These receptor sequences come from a man in his forties or fifties with head and neck cancer.

The chain combines TRBV19 with TRBJ2-7; D not certain. V was pared by 2 bases and J by 0 bases, with 8 bases between. The germline V gene has CDR1 LNHDA and CDR2 SQIVND (reference sequence). The CDR3 is 14 residues long. CDR3 sequence: CASSISQLSYEQYF. In DNA, the CDR3 is TGTGCCAGTAGTATATCACAGCTCTCCTACGAGCAGTACTTC.

In this sample, this clone turned up once. The chain recombines TRBV11-2 with TRBJ2-5; D remains unclear. Germline V CDR1 and CDR2: SGHAT, FQNNGV. V lost 6 bases and J lost 2, with 16 bases in between. The CDR3 extends over 15 amino acids. The CDR3 nucleotides are TGTGCCAGCAGTTCTCGCTGGATCAAACAAGAGACCCAGTACTTC. Its translation is CASSSRWIKQETQYF.

A single count supports this clone. The gene calls are TRBV14 and TRBJ1-2, with D maybe TRBD1 (5 bases). Germline lookup yields CDR1 SGHDN and CDR2 FVKESK. This CDR3 comprises 15 residues. V lost 0 bases and J 7 bases, leaving 15 bases between the germline ends. The CDR3 DNA follows: TGTGCCAGCAGCCAAGATCAGCGGGGGAGGGGTGGCTACACCTTC. Translating gives CASSQDQRGRGGYTF.

The CDR3 region is CASSLGTGVRGPDTQYF. CDR3 nucleotide sequence: TGCGCCAGCAGCTTGGGGACAGGGGTTAGGGGGCCAGATACGCAGTATTTT. The V call is TRBV5-1, the J call TRBJ2-3, with TRBD1 identical over 9 bases. The CDR3 is 17 amino acids. Losses at the gene ends were 0 bases for V and 4 bases for J; bases not matched to a gene: 9. CDR1 SGHRS and CDR2 YFSETQ come from the germline V gene.

The chain joins TRBV10-1 to TRBJ2-1; 7 nucleotides line up with TRBD1. This CDR3 is 16 amino acids long. V trimming: 6 bases; J trimming: 2 bases; junction bases outside the gene matches: 10. Germline CDR1 reads WNHNN; CDR2 reads SYGVQD (reference sequence). The CDR3, as DNA: TGCGCCAGCAGCGAGAAGACAGGGTATCCCTACAATGAGCAGTTCTTC. This gives the protein CASSEKTGYPYNEQFF.

The V gene is TRBV7-9, the J gene TRBJ1-2, with D unresolved. Germline V gene lookup returns CDR1 SEHNR and CDR2 FQNEAQ (reference sequence). CDR3 length equals 16 residues. Trimming pared 1 base from V and 3 bases from J, leaving 15 bases between. CDR3: CASSLEGRGFDYGYTF. DNA for the CDR3: TGTGCCAGCAGCTTAGAAGGTAGAGGGTTTGACTATGGCTACACCTTC.

J is TRBJ2-1 and V is TRBV5-1; unclear D gene. Germline V lookup: CDR1 SGHRS, CDR2 YFSETQ. The CDR3 contains 14 residues. Trimming stripped 0 bases from V and 5 bases from J, with 9 bases between. CDR3 sequence: CASSLAVQNNEQFF. CDR3 nucleotide sequence: TGCGCCAGCAGCTTGGCCGTACAGAACAATGAGCAGTTCTTC.

The chain recombines TRBV12-3 or TRBV12-4 with TRBJ1-1; no clear D. This CDR3 is 13 amino acids long. The V and J ends lost 6 bases and 11 bases respectively, with 19 bases between them. CDR3 sequence: CASRPQTRVGAFF. The CDR3 DNA is TGTGCCAGCAGGCCTCAGACAAGGGTCGGGGCTTTCTTT.

V gene TRBV5-1 combines with J gene TRBJ2-2; the D call may be TRBD1 or TRBD2 (5 bases each). Trimming shortened V by 5 bases and J by 0 bases, and 11 bases separated the two germline ends. The V gene's germline CDR1 is SGHRS and CDR2 YFSETQ. The CDR3 contains 15 residues. The CDR3: CASRPRDANTGELFF. The CDR3 bases are TGCGCCAGCAGGCCCAGGGACGCGAACACCGGGGAGCTGTTTTTT.

This chain links TRBV9 with TRBJ2-2; D is unclear. CDR3 length: 12 amino acids. The V end was cut by 3 bases, the J end by 6 bases, with 6 bases between. CDR1 is SGDLS, CDR2 YYNGEE, per germline. The CDR3 sequence is CASSDTAGELFF. Written as DNA, the CDR3 is TGTGCCAGCAGCGATACCGCCGGGGAGCTGTTTTTT.

This sequence joins TRBV4-2 and TRBJ1-2; TRBD1 aligns across 9 bases. CDR1 is LGHNA, CDR2 YNFKEQ, per germline. CDR3 length: 14 amino acids. V lost 1 base to trimming and J lost 6 bases; unmatched junction nucleotides: 3. The CDR3 spells CASSQGDRGNGYTF. Written as DNA, the CDR3 is TGTGCCAGCAGCCAAGGTGACAGGGGGAATGGCTACACCTTC.

This chain joins TRBV6-4 and TRBJ2-2; 8 nucleotides line up with TRBD1. With 5 bases clipped from V and 3 bases from J, the junction kept 2 bases outside the gene matches. The germline gives CDR1 MRHNA, CDR2 SNTAGT. The CDR3 covers 14 residues. This CDR3 reads CASSRTGYTGELFF. CDR3 DNA sequence: TGTGCCAGCAGTCGGACAGGGTACACCGGGGAGCTGTTTTTT.

V is TRBV9 and J is TRBJ1-1; D gene uncertain. The CDR3 has 15 residues. Germline V gene lookup returns CDR1 SGDLS and CDR2 YYNGEE. V lost 2 bases and J 2 bases, leaving 13 bases between the germline ends. CDR3 bases: TGTGCCAGCAGCGTCACGGAGGCTGGCAACACTGAAGCTTTCTTT. This gives the protein CASSVTEAGNTEAFF.

This chain uses TRBV28 with TRBJ1-6; D perhaps matches TRBD1 (6 bases). CDR1 is MDHEN, CDR2 SYDVKM, per germline. This CDR3 is built from 14 residues. The V gene lost 3 bases and the J gene lost 8 bases, with 11 bases spanning the gap. CDR3 coding DNA: TGTGCCAGCAGTTTTGGGGGGGCTTATTCACCCCTCCACTTT. Translation gives CASSFGGAYSPLHF.

J is TRBJ1-2 and V is TRBV28; a weak D match, TRBD1 (5 bases). V gave up 6 bases and J gave up 4 bases, with 18 bases separating them. The CDR3 spans 15 residues. The germline gives CDR1 MDHEN, CDR2 SYDVKM. The CDR3 nucleotides read TGTGCCAGCAGGAAAAGGGGAGGGTTCAGCTATGGCTACACCTTC. It specifies CASRKRGGFSYGYTF.

Here the CDR3 DNA reads TGCAGCGTTGATTCCTCCCGAGGACCAGCCGTCCTTCAGCCCCAGCATTTT. It codes for CSVDSSRGPAVLQPQHF. The chain uses TRBV29-1 and TRBJ1-5; no clear D gene. Germline values: CDR1 SQVTM, CDR2 ANQGSEA. This CDR3 has 17 residues. Trimming cost V 3 bases and J 6 bases, with 24 bases left between them. The whole variable domain, remainder taken from reference TRBV29-1 and TRBJ1-5, is SAVISQKPSRDICQRGTSLTIQCQVDSQVTMMFWYRQQPGQSLTLIATANQGSEATYESGFVIDKFPISRPNLTFSTLTVSNMSPEDSSIYLCSVDSSRGPAVLQPQHFGDGTRLSIL.

The chain recombines TRBV28 with TRBJ2-7; D is perhaps TRBD1 (5 bases). Germline-derived CDR1 and CDR2 are MDHEN and SYDVKM. The length of the CDR3 is 13 residues. V shed 8 bases and J shed 2 bases, with 13 bases lying between them. The CDR3 DNA sequence: TGTGCCAGCGGGAACAGGTCCCCCTACGAGCAGTACTTC. This gives the protein CASGNRSPYEQYF.

The CDR3 DNA sequence: TGTGCCAGCAGCTCCAACCAAATGGCGGGAGGGAGCTACAATGAGCAGTTCTTC. This codes for CASSSNQMAGGSYNEQFF. The chain recombines TRBV7-9 with TRBJ2-1; 9 positions agree with TRBD2. The CDR3 length is 18 residues. V was pared by 4 bases and J by 3 bases, with 13 bases of the junction left unmatched. CDR1 is SEHNR and CDR2 is FQNEAQ in the germline V gene (reference sequence).

V gene TRBV7-8 combines with J gene TRBJ1-1; possibly TRBD1 for D (6 bases). The CDR3 is 15 amino acids. V lost 4 bases, J lost 6 bases, and 18 bases lay in between. The germline gives CDR1 SGHVS, CDR2 FQNEAQ. CDR3 DNA: TGTGCCAGCAGCTGGTTGACAGGCGAGTTGTCTGAAGCTTTCTTT. The encoded protein is CASSWLTGELSEAFF.

This chain joins TRBV9 and TRBJ1-2; 8 positions match TRBD1. The CDR3 is made up of 15 amino acids. Germline CDR1 is SGDLS and CDR2 is YYNGEE. V lost 4 bases and J lost 1; bases outside the gene matches: 6. The CDR3 DNA sequence: TGTGCCAGCAGCAAAGGGGACAGGCTTAACTATGGCTACACCTTC. It translates to CASSKGDRLNYGYTF. Supplemented by reference TRBV9 and TRBJ1-2, the full variable domain reads DSGVTQTPKHLITATGQRVTLRCSPRSGDLSVYWYQQSLDQGLQFLIQYYNGEERAKGNILERFSAQQFPDLHSELNLSSLELGDSALYFCASSKGDRLNYGYTFGSGTRLTVV.

In regard to this clone: Within the sample, other DNA sequences also encode this same CDR3. This rearrangement joins TRBV6-5 to TRBJ1-4; D uncertain. V was cut by 2 bases and J by 0 bases, with 10 bases left in between. This CDR3 region has 16 residues. Per germline, CDR1 MNHEY and CDR2 SVGAGI. CDR3 sequence: CASSYGLVPTNEKLFF. The DNA for the CDR3 is TGTGCCAGCAGTTACGGTCTGGTCCCAACTAATGAAAAACTGTTTTTT.

This chain connects TRBV15 to TRBJ2-2, with no clear D. Germline V gene lookup returns CDR1 LNHNV and CDR2 YYDKDF (reference sequence). Trimming removed 3 bases from V and 1 base from J, with 3 bases in between. The CDR3 totals 13 residues. The CDR3 region is CATSSGNTGELFF. The CDR3 bases are TGTGCCACCAGCAGCGGGAACACCGGGGAGCTGTTTTTT.

CDR3 sequence reads: CASVGGNYMNTEAFF. CDR3 sequence (DNA): TGTGCCAGCGTGGGAGGGAATTACATGAACACTGAAGCTTTCTTT. The chain couples TRBV28 to TRBJ1-1, with unresolved D. CDR3 length: 15 amino acids. Between the trimmed V and J ends, which lost 8 bases and 0 bases, there was a span of 16 bases. Germline lookup yields CDR1 MDHEN and CDR2 SYDVKM.

The chain combines TRBV7-8 with TRBJ2-1; the D gene is possibly TRBD1 (6 bases). The CDR3 has 13 residues. CDR1 and CDR2 from the germline V gene are SGHVS and FQNEAQ. V was cut by 5 bases and J by 5 bases, with 10 bases left in between. The CDR3 here is CASSADSNNEQFF. The CDR3 DNA reads as TGTGCCAGCAGCGCGGACAGTAACAATGAGCAGTTCTTC.

The V gene is TRBV28, the J gene TRBJ2-5; D is perhaps TRBD2 (7 bases). Germline lookup yields CDR1 MDHEN and CDR2 SYDVKM. With 7 bases removed from V and 0 bases from J, the gap between germline ends came to 9 bases. The CDR3 loop spans 13 amino acids. Written as DNA, the CDR3 is TGTGCCAGCAAGGGGGGGTACCAAGAGACCCAGTACTTC. Its translation is CASKGGYQETQYF.

The V call is TRBV2, the J call TRBJ2-2; weak D call: TRBD2 (5 bases). V lost 4 bases to trimming and J lost 4 bases, with 13 bases between them. Germline V gene data show CDR1 as SNHLY and CDR2 as FYNNEI. This CDR3 is built from 15 residues. The CDR3 here is CASSASSGFTGELFF. DNA of the CDR3: TGTGCCAGCAGTGCCTCCTCGGGATTCACCGGGGAGCTGTTTTTT.

V usage is TRBV6-6 and J usage is TRBJ1-1; D is undetermined. CDR1 is MNHNY and CDR2 is SVGAGI in the germline V gene (reference sequence). Trimming took 5 bases from V and 8 from J, leaving 9 bases between them. The length of the CDR3 is 11 residues. CDR3 DNA: TGTGCCAGCAGTACTAAAAGGGAAGCTTTCTTT. Its protein is CASSTKREAFF.

This clone was counted once. The V and J genes are TRBV11-3 and TRBJ2-1; a possible D gene is TRBD2 (5 bases). Germline V CDR1 and CDR2: SGHNT, YENEEA. CDR3 length equals 18 residues. Deletions cut 0 bases from V and 0 bases from J, with 15 bases between. The CDR3 here is CASSLDSLASDSYNEQFF. CDR3 nucleotide sequence: TGTGCCAGCAGCTTAGATTCCCTAGCCTCCGACTCCTACAATGAGCAGTTCTTC.

The chain has TRBV6-5 and TRBJ2-1, with TRBD1 as a possible D gene (6 bases). The germline V gene encodes CDR1 MNHEY and CDR2 SVGAGI. The V end was cut by 2 bases, the J end by 6 bases, with 17 bases between. The CDR3 runs 16 residues. The CDR3 region is CASSYGTRTVSNEQFF. For the CDR3, the DNA is TGTGCCAGCAGTTACGGGACAAGGACGGTTAGCAATGAGCAGTTCTTC.

The chain is built from TRBV4-1 and TRBJ2-7; TRBD1 is a possible D gene (6 bases). Germline CDR1 reads MGHRA; CDR2 reads YSYEKL. This CDR3 region has 13 residues. V was shortened by 5 bases and J by 4 bases, with 12 bases between the two germline ends. The CDR3 protein is CASSSITGYEQYF. The CDR3 DNA is TGCGCCAGCAGCTCCATCACAGGGTACGAGCAGTACTTC.